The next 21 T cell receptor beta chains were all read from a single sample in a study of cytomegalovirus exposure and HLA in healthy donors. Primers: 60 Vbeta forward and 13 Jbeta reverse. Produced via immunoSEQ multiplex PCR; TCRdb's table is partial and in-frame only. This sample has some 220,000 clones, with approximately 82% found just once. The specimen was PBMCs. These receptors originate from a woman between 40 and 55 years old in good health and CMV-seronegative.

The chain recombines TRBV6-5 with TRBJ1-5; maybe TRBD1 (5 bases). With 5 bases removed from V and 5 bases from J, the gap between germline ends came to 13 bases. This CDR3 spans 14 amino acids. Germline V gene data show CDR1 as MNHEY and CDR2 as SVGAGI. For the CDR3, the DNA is TGTGCCAGCAGTCGAAGACAGAACTATCAGCCCCAGCATTTT. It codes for CASSRRQNYQPQHF.

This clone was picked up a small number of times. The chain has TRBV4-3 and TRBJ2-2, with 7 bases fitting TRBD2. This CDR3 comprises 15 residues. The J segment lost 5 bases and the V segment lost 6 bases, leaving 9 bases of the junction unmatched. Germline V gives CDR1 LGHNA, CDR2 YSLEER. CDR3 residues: CASSWKLGGTGELFF. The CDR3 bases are TGCGCCAGCAGTTGGAAACTGGGGGGGACCGGGGAGCTGTTTTTT.

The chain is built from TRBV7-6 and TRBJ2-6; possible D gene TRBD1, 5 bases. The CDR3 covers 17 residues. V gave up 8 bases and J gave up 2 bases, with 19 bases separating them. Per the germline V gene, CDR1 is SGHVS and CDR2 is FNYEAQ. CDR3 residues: CASGQDSGLPGANVLTF. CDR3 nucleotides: TGTGCCAGCGGCCAAGACTCAGGGCTCCCTGGGGCCAACGTCCTGACTTTC.

In DNA, the CDR3 is TGCGCCAGCAGCTTGTGGACAGAGAACACTGAAGCTTTCTTT. Translated: CASSLWTENTEAFF. The rearrangement joins TRBV5-1 to TRBJ1-1; weak D call: TRBD1 (6 bases). Trimming took 1 base from V and 1 from J, leaving 8 bases between them. The CDR3 consists of 14 residues. Germline assignment: CDR1 SGHRS and CDR2 YFSETQ.

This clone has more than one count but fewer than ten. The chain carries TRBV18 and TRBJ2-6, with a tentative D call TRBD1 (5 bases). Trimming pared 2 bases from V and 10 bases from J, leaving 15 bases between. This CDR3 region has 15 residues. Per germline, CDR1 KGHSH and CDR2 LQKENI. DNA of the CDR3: TGTGCCAGCTCACCAACCCCTGACAGACTGAACGTCCTGACTTTC. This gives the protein CASSPTPDRLNVLTF.

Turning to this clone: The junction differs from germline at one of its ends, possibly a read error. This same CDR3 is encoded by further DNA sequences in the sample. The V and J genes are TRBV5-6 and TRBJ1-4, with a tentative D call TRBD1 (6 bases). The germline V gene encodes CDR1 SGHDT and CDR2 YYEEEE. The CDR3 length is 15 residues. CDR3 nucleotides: TGTGCCAGCAGCTCTGGGGCCAGGGGATCCGAAAAGCTGTTTTTT. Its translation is CASSSGARGSEKLFF.

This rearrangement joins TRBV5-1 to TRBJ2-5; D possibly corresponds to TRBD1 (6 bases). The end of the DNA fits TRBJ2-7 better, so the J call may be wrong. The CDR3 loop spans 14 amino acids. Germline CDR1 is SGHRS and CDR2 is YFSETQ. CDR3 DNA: TGCGCCAGCAGCTCGAGGACAGACGCCTACGAGCAGTACTTC. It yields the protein CASSSRTDAYEQYF.

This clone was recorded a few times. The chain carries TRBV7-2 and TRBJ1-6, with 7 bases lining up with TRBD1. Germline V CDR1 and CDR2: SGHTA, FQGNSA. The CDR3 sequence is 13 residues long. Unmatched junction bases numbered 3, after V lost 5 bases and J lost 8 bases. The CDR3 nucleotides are TGTGCCAGCAGCGCTACAGGGGATTCACCCCTCCACTTT. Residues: CASSATGDSPLHF.

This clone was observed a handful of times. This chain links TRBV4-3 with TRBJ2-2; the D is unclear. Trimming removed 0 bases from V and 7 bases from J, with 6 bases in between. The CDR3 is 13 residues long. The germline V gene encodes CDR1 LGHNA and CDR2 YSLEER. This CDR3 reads CASSQDSGGELFF. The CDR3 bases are TGCGCCAGCAGCCAAGACTCAGGCGGGGAGCTGTTTTTT.

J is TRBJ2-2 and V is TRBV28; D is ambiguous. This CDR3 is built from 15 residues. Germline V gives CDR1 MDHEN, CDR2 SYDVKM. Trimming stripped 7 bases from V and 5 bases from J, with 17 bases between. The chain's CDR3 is CASTLLGAGTGELFF. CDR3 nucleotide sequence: TGTGCCAGCACCCTTTTAGGAGCCGGAACCGGGGAGCTGTTTTTT.

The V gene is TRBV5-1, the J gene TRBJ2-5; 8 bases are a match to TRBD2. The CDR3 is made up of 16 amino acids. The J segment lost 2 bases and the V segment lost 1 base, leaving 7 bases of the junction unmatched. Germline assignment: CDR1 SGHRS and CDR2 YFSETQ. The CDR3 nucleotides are TGCGCCAGCAGCTTGATTATTGGCGGGGGGCAAGAGACCCAGTACTTC. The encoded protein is CASSLIIGGGQETQYF.

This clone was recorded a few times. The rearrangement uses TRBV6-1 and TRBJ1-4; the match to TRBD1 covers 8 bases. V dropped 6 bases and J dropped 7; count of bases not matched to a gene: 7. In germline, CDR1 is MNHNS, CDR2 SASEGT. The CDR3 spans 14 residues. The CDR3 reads CASRQTGGPEKLFF. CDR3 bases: TGTGCCAGCAGGCAAACAGGGGGACCTGAAAAACTGTTTTTT.

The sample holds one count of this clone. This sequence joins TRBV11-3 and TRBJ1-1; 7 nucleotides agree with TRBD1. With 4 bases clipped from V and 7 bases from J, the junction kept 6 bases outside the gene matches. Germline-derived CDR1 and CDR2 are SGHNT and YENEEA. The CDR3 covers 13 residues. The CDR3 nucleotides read TGTGCCAGCAGCTCAAGGGGGCTGCGTGAAGCTTTCTTT. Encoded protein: CASSSRGLREAFF.

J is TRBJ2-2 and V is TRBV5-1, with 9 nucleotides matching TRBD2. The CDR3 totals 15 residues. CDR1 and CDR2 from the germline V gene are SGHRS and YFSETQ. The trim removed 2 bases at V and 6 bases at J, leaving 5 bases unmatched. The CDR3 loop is CASSLVAGDSGELFF. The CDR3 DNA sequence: TGCGCCAGCAGCTTAGTAGCGGGGGATTCCGGGGAGCTGTTTTTT.

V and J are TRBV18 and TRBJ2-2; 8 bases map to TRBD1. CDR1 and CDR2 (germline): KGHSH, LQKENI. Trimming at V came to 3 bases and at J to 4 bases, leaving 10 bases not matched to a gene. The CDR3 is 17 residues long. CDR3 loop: CASSPKMTGAGTGELFF. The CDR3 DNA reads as TGTGCCAGCTCACCGAAAATGACAGGGGCGGGCACCGGGGAGCTGTTTTTT.

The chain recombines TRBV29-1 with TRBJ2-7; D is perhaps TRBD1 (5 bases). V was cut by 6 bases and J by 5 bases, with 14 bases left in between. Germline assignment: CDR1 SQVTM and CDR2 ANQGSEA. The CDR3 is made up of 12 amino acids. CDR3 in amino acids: CSVLSQGNEQYF. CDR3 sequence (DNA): TGCAGCGTCCTATCCCAGGGAAACGAGCAGTACTTC.

The CDR3 bases are TGTGCCAGCAGCCAAGCCCGGGACTTACTTAGCACAGATACGCAGTATTTT. Translating it yields CASSQARDLLSTDTQYF. The chain uses TRBV4-2 and TRBJ2-3; maybe TRBD2 (6 bases). CDR1 and CDR2 (germline): LGHNA, YNFKEQ. V lost 1 base to trimming and J lost 0 bases, with 14 bases between them. The length of the CDR3 is 17 residues.

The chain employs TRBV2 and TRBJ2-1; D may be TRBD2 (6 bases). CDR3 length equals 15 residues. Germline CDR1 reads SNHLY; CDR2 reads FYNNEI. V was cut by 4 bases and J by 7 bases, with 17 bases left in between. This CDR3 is CASSASGGAVNEQFF. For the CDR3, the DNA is TGTGCCAGCAGTGCCAGCGGAGGGGCCGTTAATGAGCAGTTCTTC. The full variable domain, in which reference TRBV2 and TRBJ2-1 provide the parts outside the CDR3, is EPEVTQTPSHQVTQMGQEVILRCVPISNHLYFYWYRQILGQKVEFLVSFYNNEISEKSEIFDDQFSVERPDGSNFTLKIRSTKLEDSAMYFCASSASGGAVNEQFFGPGTRLTVL.

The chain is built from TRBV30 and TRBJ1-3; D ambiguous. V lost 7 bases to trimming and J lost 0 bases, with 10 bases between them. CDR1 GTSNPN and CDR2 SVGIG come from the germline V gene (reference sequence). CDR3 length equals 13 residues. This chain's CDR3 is CASTRSSGNTIYF. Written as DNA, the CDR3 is TGTGCCTCAACCCGGTCCTCTGGAAACACCATATATTTT.

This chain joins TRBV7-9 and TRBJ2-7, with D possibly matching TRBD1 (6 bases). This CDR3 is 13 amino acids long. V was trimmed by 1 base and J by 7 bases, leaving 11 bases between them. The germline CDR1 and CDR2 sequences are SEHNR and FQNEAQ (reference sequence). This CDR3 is CASSLDGGWEQYF. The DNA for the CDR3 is TGTGCCAGCAGCTTAGATGGGGGCTGGGAGCAGTACTTC.

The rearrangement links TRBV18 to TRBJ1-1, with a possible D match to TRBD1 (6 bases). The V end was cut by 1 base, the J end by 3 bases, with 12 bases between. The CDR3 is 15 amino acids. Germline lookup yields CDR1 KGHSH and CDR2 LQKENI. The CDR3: CASSPQQGGYTEAFF. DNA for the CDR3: TGTGCCAGCTCACCACAACAGGGTGGGTACACTGAAGCTTTCTTT.